This entry is about one T cell receptor (beta chain). The CDR3 is 13 residues long. The germline CDR1 and CDR2 sequences are MNHEY and SVGAGI. With V trimmed by 7 bases and J by 4 bases, 4 bases remained unmatched. The data were obtained in a study of blood T cell repertoires in COVID-19. Turning to the study itself: Collection of acute and convalescent COVID-19 samples took place in the United States, Italy and Spain.

Repertoires were generated with immunoSEQ multiplex PCR, while TCRdb's copy carries only in-frame clones and drops some. The data show some 70,000 clones, more than 75% seen once. The sequencing sample was made of peripheral blood. The chain recombines TRBV6-5 with TRBJ1-5; 7 positions agree with TRBD1. The receptor's source is a man aged 45-65 years with active COVID-19. The CDR3 spells CASKGQPNQPQHF. In DNA, the CDR3 is TGTGCCAGCAAGGGACAGCCAAATCAGCCCCAGCATTTT.